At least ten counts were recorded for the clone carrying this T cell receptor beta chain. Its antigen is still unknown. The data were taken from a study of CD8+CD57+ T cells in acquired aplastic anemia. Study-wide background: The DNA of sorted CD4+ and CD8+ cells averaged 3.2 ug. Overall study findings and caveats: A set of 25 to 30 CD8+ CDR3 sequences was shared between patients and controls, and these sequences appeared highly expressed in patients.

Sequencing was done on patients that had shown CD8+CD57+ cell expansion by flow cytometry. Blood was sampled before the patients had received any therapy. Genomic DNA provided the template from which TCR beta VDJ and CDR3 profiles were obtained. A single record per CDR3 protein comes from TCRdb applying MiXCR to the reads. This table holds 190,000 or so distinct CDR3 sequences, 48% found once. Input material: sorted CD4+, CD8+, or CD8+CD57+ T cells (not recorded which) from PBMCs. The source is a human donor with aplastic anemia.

The DNA for the CDR3 is TGTGCCCACAACAGGGGGCTGAACACTGAAGCTTTCTTT. This translates into CAHNRGLNTEAFF. J is TRBJ1-1 and V is TRBV30; 9 nucleotides match TRBD1. The CDR3 runs to 13 residues. The ends lost 8 bases at V and 0 bases at J; junction bases unmatched: 4. Looked up from germline, CDR1 is GTSNPN and CDR2 is SVGIG (reference sequence).